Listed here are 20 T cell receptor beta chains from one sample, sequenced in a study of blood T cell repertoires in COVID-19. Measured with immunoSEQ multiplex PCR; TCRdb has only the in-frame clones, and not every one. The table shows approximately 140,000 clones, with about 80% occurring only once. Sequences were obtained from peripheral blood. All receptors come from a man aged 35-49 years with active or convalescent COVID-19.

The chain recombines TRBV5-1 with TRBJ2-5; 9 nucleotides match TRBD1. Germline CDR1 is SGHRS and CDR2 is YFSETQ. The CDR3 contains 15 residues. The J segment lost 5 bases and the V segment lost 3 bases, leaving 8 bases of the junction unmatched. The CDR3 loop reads CASSSGDRERETQYF. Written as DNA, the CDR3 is TGCGCCAGCAGCTCCGGGGACAGGGAGAGGGAGACCCAGTACTTC.

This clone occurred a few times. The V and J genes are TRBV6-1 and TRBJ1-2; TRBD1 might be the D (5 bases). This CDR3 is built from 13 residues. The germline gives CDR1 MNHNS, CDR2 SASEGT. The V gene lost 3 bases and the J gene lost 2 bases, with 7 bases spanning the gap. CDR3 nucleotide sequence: TGTGCCAGCAGTGACCAGGGAAACTATGGCTACACCTTC. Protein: CASSDQGNYGYTF.

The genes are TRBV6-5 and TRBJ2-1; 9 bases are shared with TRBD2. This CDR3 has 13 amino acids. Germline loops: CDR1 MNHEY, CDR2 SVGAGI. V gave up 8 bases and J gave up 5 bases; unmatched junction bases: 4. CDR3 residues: CASQRGANNEQFF. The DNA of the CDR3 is TGTGCCAGCCAGCGGGGGGCGAACAATGAGCAGTTCTTC.

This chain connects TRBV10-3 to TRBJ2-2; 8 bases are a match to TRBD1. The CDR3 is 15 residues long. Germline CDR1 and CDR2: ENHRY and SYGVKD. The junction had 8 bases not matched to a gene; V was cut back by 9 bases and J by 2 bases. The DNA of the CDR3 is TGTGCCATGGGATCGACAGGGGCTAACACCGGGGAGCTGTTTTTT. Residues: CAMGSTGANTGELFF.

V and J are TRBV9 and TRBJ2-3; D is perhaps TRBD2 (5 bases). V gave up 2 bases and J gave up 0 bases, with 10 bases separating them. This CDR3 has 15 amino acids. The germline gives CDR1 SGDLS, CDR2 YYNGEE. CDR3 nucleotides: TGTGCCAGCAGCGTTTCTAGCCGTAGCACAGATACGCAGTATTTT. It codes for CASSVSSRSTDTQYF.

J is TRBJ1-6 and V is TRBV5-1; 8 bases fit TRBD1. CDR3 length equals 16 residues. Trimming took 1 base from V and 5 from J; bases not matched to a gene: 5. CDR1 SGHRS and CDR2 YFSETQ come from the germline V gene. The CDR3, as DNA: TGCGCCAGCAGCTTGCAAGGACAGGGTAATAATTCACCCCTCCACTTT. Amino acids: CASSLQGQGNNSPLHF.

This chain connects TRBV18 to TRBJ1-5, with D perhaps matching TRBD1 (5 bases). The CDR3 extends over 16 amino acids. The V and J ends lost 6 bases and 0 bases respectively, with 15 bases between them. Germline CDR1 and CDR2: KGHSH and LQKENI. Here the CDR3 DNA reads TGTGCCAGCTCGGCCGGTGCGGACAATAGCAATCAGCCCCAGCATTTT. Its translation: CASSAGADNSNQPQHF.

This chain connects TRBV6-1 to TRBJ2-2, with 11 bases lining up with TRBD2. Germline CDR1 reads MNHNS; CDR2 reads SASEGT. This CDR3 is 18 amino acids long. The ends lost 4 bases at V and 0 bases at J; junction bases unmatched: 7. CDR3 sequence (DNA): TGTGCCAGCAGTGCCAAACTAGCGGGGGTTACGAACACCGGGGAGCTGTTTTTT. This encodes CASSAKLAGVTNTGELFF.

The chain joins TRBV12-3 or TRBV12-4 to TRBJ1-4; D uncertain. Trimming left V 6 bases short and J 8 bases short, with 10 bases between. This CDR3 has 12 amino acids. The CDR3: CASSSGREKLFF. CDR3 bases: TGTGCCAGCAGCTCAGGAAGGGAAAAACTGTTTTTT.

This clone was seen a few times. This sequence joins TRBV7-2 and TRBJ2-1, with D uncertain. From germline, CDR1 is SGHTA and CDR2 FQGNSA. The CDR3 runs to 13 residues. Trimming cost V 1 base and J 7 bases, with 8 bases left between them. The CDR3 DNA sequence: TGTGCCAGCAGCTTAGTCGCCGGGAATGAGCAGTTCTTC. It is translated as CASSLVAGNEQFF.

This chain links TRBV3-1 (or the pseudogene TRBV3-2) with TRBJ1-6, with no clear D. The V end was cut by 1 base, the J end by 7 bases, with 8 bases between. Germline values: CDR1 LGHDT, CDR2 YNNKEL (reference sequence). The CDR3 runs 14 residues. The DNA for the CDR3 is TGTGCCAGCAGCCAAGCCTCGTTCAATTCACCCCTCCACTTT. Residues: CASSQASFNSPLHF.

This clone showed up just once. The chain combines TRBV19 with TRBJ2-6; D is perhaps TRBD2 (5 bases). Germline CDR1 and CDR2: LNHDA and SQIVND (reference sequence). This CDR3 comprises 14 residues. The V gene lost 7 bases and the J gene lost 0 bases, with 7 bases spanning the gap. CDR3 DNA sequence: TGTGCCAGTAACGCGGGCTCTGGGGCCAACGTCCTGACTTTC. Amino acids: CASNAGSGANVLTF.

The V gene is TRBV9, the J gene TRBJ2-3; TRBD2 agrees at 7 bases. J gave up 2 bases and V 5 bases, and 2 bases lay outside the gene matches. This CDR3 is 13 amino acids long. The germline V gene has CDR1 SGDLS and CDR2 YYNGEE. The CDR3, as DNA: TGTGCCAGCAGAGGGGACTACACAGATACGCAGTATTTT. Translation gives CASRGDYTDTQYF.

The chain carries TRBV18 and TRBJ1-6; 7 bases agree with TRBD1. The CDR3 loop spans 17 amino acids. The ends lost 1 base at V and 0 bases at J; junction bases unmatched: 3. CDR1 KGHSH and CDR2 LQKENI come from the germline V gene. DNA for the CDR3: TGTGCCAGCTCACCACTCTCAGGGGGCTCCTATAATTCACCCCTCCACTTT. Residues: CASSPLSGGSYNSPLHF.

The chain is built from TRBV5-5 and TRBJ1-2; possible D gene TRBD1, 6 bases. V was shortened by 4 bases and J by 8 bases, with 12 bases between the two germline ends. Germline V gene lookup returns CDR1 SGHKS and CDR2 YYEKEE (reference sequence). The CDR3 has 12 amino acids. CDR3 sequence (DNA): TGTGCCAGCAGCGTACAGGGTGGGGGCTACACCTTC. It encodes CASSVQGGGYTF.

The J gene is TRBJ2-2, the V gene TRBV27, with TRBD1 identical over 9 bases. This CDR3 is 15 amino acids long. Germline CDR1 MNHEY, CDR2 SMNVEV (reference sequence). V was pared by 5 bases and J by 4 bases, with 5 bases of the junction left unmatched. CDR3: CASSKGTGLTGELFF. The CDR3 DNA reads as TGTGCCAGCAGTAAAGGGACAGGGCTCACCGGGGAGCTGTTTTTT.

This CDR3 reads CAISEREASSNEKLFF. The CDR3 bases are TGTGCCATCAGTGAGAGGGAGGCCTCATCTAATGAAAAACTGTTTTTT. This sequence joins TRBV10-3 and TRBJ1-4; no clear D gene. Germline lookup yields CDR1 ENHRY and CDR2 SYGVKD. The CDR3 covers 16 residues. Trimming took off 2 bases at V and 3 bases at J, with 13 bases between the two ends.

The CDR3 coding sequence is TGTGCCAGCTCACCAGGGCAGGGTGGATCACCCCTCCACTTT. It encodes CASSPGQGGSPLHF. This chain uses TRBV18 with TRBJ1-6; D is perhaps TRBD1 (5 bases). The ends were cut back, 2 bases at V and 10 bases at J, with 12 bases in the middle. CDR3 length: 14 residues. Germline V CDR1 and CDR2: KGHSH, LQKENI.

The CDR3 DNA reads as TGTGCCAGCAGCCAGACGGGACAGGGGAAGTACTTC. Protein sequence: CASSQTGQGKYF. The V and J genes are TRBV3-1 (or the pseudogene TRBV3-2) and TRBJ2-7, with 10 bases matching TRBD1. This CDR3 is 12 amino acids long. V lost 3 bases and J lost 11; bases outside the gene matches: 4. Germline V gene lookup returns CDR1 LGHDT and CDR2 YNNKEL (reference sequence).

As DNA, the CDR3 is TGCAGCTTAAGGACAGGGTCGAACACTGAAGCTTTCTTT. Translation gives CSLRTGSNTEAFF. The chain employs TRBV29-1 and TRBJ1-1, with 8 bases lining up with TRBD1. The CDR3 contains 13 residues. V lost 8 bases, J lost 1 base, and 6 bases stayed unmatched. Per germline, CDR1 SQVTM and CDR2 ANQGSEA.